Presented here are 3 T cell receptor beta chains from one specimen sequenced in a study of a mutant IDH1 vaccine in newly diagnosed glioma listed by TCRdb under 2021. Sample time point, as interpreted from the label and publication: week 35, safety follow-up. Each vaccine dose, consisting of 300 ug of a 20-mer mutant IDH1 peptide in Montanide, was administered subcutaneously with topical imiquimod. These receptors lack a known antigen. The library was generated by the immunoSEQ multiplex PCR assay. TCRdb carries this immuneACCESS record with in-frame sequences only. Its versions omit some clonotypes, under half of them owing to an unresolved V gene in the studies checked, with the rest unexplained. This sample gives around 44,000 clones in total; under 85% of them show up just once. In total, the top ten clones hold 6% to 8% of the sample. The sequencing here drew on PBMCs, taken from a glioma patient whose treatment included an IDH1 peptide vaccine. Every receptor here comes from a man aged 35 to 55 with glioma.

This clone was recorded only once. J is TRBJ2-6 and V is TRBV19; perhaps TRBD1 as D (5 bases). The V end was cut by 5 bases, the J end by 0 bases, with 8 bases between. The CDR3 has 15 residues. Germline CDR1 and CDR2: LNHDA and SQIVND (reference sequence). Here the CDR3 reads CASSVQVSGANVLTF. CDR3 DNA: TGTGCCAGTAGTGTACAGGTCTCTGGGGCCAACGTCCTGACTTTC.

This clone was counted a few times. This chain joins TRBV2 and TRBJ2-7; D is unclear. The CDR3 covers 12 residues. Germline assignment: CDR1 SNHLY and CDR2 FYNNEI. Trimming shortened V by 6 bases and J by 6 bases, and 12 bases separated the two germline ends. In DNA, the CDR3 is TGTGCCAGCAGGACACGGCGCCTCGAGCAGTACTTC. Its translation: CASRTRRLEQYF.

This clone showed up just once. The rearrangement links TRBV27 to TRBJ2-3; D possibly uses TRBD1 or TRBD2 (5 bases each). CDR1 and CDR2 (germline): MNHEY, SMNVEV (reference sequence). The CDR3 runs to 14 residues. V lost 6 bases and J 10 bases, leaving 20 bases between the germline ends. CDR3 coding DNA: TGTGCCAGCAGCTCGGGGCCCTCCGCCTTCGCGCAGTATTTT. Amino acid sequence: CASSSGPSAFAQYF.